Sequencing of this T cell receptor (beta chain) was carried out in a study of blood T cell repertoires in COVID-19. The CDR3 consists of 14 residues. Germline V gene data show CDR1 as KGHSH and CDR2 as LQKENI. Between the trimmed V and J ends, which lost 5 bases and 7 bases, there was a span of 15 bases. Seattle patients were enrolled while actively infected and followed longitudinally. Generated by immunoSEQ multiplex PCR, the TCRdb table keeps only in-frame clones and is missing some. Altogether 55,000 to 70,000 clones are present, around 90% being singletons, with the ten largest covering 22%. The chain employs TRBV18 and TRBJ2-1, with a weak D call TRBD1 (6 bases). This receptor was taken from a woman at least 80 years old with COVID-19, enrolled during active disease. The sequenced sample was peripheral blood. CDR3 amino acids: CASSAGTGSNEQFF. In DNA form, the CDR3 reads TGTGCCAGCTCAGCCGGCACAGGGTCAAATGAGCAGTTCTTC.